A selection of T cell receptor beta chains follows, all from one sample in a study of T cell responses to AZD1222 COVID-19 vaccine. Clones were sequenced by immunoSEQ multiplex PCR, and TCRdb holds only the in-frame ones, with some missing. The sample contains more than 95,000 clones, roughly 90% of which appear only once. The source material was peripheral blood, sampled on day 0 of AZD1222 vaccination. These receptors were obtained from an adult in good health. The CDR3 runs from the conserved cysteine through the conserved F or W. The order of the fields is V gene, clone size, D gene, J gene, CDR3 protein, CDR3 DNA. D genes are given only for firm matches. Clone size is given for some rows only: seen once, a few or many times, or a class if the clone is expanded.

V gene: TRBV3-1/TRBV3-2; clone size: NA; D gene: NA; J gene: TRBJ1-2; CDR3 protein: CASSQPGQGYTF; CDR3 DNA: TGTGCCAGCAGCCAGCCTGGGCAAGGCTACACCTTC
V gene: TRBV6-1; clone size: NA; D gene: NA; J gene: TRBJ1-5; CDR3 protein: CASSEGWQNSNQPQHF; CDR3 DNA: TGTGCCAGCAGTGAAGGGTGGCAGAATAGCAATCAGCCCCAGCATTTT
V gene: TRBV5-5; clone size: NA; D gene: TRBD1; J gene: TRBJ2-1; CDR3 protein: CASAFGTGAYNEQFF; CDR3 DNA: TGTGCCAGCGCTTTCGGGACAGGGGCCTACAATGAGCAGTTCTTC
V gene: TRBV4-3; clone size: NA; D gene: NA; J gene: TRBJ2-5; CDR3 protein: CASSQVGGPAQTQYF; CDR3 DNA: TGCGCCAGCAGCCAAGTTGGGGGCCCTGCCCAGACCCAGTACTTC
V gene: TRBV28; clone size: many; D gene: NA; J gene: TRBJ2-7; CDR3 protein: CASSPPGGVSLGEQYF; CDR3 DNA: TGTGCCAGCAGTCCCCCCGGCGGGGTTAGTCTAGGCGAGCAGTACTTC
V gene: TRBV11-3; clone size: few; D gene: TRBD2; J gene: TRBJ2-2; CDR3 protein: CASSSLGLAGGELFF; CDR3 DNA: TGTGCCAGCAGCTCCTTGGGACTAGCGGGCGGGGAGCTGTTTTTT
V gene: TRBV19; clone size: few; D gene: NA; J gene: TRBJ2-7; CDR3 protein: CASSMSPGHSEQYF; CDR3 DNA: TGTGCCAGTAGTATGAGCCCCGGGCACTCCGAGCAGTACTTC
V gene: TRBV4-1; clone size: NA; D gene: TRBD2; J gene: TRBJ2-1; CDR3 protein: CASSPLAVPRNEQFF; CDR3 DNA: TGCGCCAGCAGCCCACTAGCGGTCCCTAGGAATGAGCAGTTCTTC
V gene: TRBV5-4; clone size: NA; D gene: NA; J gene: TRBJ1-1; CDR3 protein: CASSLSYGIHTEAFF; CDR3 DNA: TGTGCCAGCAGCTTGTCCTACGGGATCCACACTGAAGCTTTCTTT
V gene: TRBV7-2; clone size: NA; D gene: TRBD1; J gene: TRBJ2-3; CDR3 protein: CASSPGQGALDTQYF; CDR3 DNA: TGTGCCAGCAGCCCGGGACAGGGGGCTTTGGATACGCAGTATTTT
V gene: TRBV6-1; clone size: NA; D gene: TRBD1; J gene: TRBJ1-5; CDR3 protein: CASSEGRGSQPQHF; CDR3 DNA: TGTGCCAGCAGTGAAGGCAGGGGGAGTCAGCCCCAGCATTTT
V gene: TRBV4-2; clone size: NA; D gene: NA; J gene: TRBJ1-5; CDR3 protein: CASSQEEGDYQPQHF; CDR3 DNA: TGTGCCAGCAGCCAAGAGGAAGGGGATTATCAGCCCCAGCATTTT
V gene: TRBV27; clone size: NA; D gene: NA; J gene: TRBJ2-7; CDR3 protein: CASSSSLAYEQYF; CDR3 DNA: TGTGCCAGCAGTTCCTCACTAGCCTACGAGCAGTACTTC
V gene: TRBV18; clone size: NA; D gene: TRBD2; J gene: TRBJ2-5; CDR3 protein: CASSPPAASGSVETQYF; CDR3 DNA: TGTGCCAGCTCACCACCGGCGGCTAGCGGGAGTGTCGAGACCCAGTACTTC
V gene: TRBV5-5; clone size: NA; D gene: NA; J gene: TRBJ1-4; CDR3 protein: CASSSGVRRGEKLFF; CDR3 DNA: TGTGCCAGCAGCTCGGGGGTCAGGCGGGGTGAAAAACTGTTTTTT
V gene: TRBV6-1; clone size: once; D gene: NA; J gene: TRBJ2-7; CDR3 protein: CASSESDSTPYEQYF; CDR3 DNA: TGTGCCAGCAGTGAATCTGACAGTACCCCCTACGAGCAGTACTTC
V gene: TRBV5-1; clone size: few; D gene: NA; J gene: TRBJ1-5; CDR3 protein: CASSLGPNQPQHF; CDR3 DNA: TGCGCCAGCAGCTTGGGCCCCAATCAGCCCCAGCATTTT
V gene: TRBV11-3; clone size: few; D gene: TRBD1; J gene: TRBJ1-1; CDR3 protein: CASSLAGRGTQKAFF; CDR3 DNA: TGTGCCAGCAGCTTAGCAGGCAGGGGGACCCAGAAAGCTTTCTTT
V gene: TRBV5-1; clone size: NA; D gene: TRBD1; J gene: TRBJ1-1; CDR3 protein: CASSSGQGRTEAFF; CDR3 DNA: TGCGCCAGCAGCTCGGGACAGGGAAGGACTGAAGCTTTCTTT
V gene: TRBV2; clone size: NA; D gene: NA; J gene: TRBJ1-4; CDR3 protein: CASLRHLWGEKLFF; CDR3 DNA: TGTGCCTCCCTGAGACATCTCTGGGGTGAAAAACTGTTTTTT
V gene: TRBV29-1; clone size: NA; D gene: NA; J gene: TRBJ1-1; CDR3 protein: CSVSHGGGAEAFF; CDR3 DNA: TGCAGCGTATCCCACGGGGGAGGCGCTGAAGCTTTCTTT
V gene: TRBV7-9; clone size: NA; D gene: NA; J gene: TRBJ1-6; CDR3 protein: CASSLGQRSSPLHF; CDR3 DNA: TGTGCCAGCAGCTTAGGCCAGAGGAGTTCACCCCTCCACTTT
V gene: TRBV21-1; clone size: once; D gene: NA; J gene: TRBJ1-2; CDR3 protein: CASSTKTINYGYTF; CDR3 DNA: TGTGCCAGCAGCACAAAGACCATTAACTATGGCTACACCTTC
V gene: TRBV4-1; clone size: NA; D gene: NA; J gene: TRBJ1-4; CDR3 protein: CASSQDPRISSEKLFF; CDR3 DNA: TGCGCCAGCAGCCAAGATCCGCGGATCTCGAGTGAAAAACTGTTTTTT
V gene: TRBV20-1; clone size: NA; D gene: NA; J gene: TRBJ2-5; CDR3 protein: CSAKEETQYF; CDR3 DNA: TGCAGTGCTAAAGAAGAGACCCAGTACTTC
V gene: TRBV15; clone size: NA; D gene: NA; J gene: TRBJ1-5; CDR3 protein: CATSGSKGSNQPQHF; CDR3 DNA: TGTGCCACCAGCGGATCTAAGGGTAGCAATCAGCCCCAGCATTTT
V gene: TRBV14; clone size: NA; D gene: NA; J gene: TRBJ1-1; CDR3 protein: CASSQGVFVGVEAFF; CDR3 DNA: TGTGCCAGCAGCCAAGGGGTCTTCGTAGGGGTGGAAGCTTTCTTT
V gene: TRBV2; clone size: few; D gene: NA; J gene: TRBJ1-5; CDR3 protein: CASRAQGDSNQPQHF; CDR3 DNA: TGTGCCAGCAGGGCACAGGGTGATAGCAATCAGCCCCAGCATTTT
V gene: TRBV28; clone size: NA; D gene: NA; J gene: TRBJ1-6; CDR3 protein: CASSLWASSYNSPLHF; CDR3 DNA: TGTGCCAGCAGTTTATGGGCCAGCTCCTATAATTCACCCCTCCACTTT
V gene: TRBV19; clone size: once; D gene: TRBD1; J gene: TRBJ1-2; CDR3 protein: CASRAEQGAIYGYTF; CDR3 DNA: TGTGCCAGTAGGGCAGAACAGGGGGCGATCTATGGCTACACCTTC
V gene: TRBV7-9; clone size: NA; D gene: NA; J gene: TRBJ2-3; CDR3 protein: CASSLATGASTDTQYF; CDR3 DNA: TGTGCCAGCAGCTTAGCCACTGGTGCGAGCACAGATACGCAGTATTTT
V gene: TRBV6-2/TRBV6-3; clone size: NA; D gene: TRBD2; J gene: TRBJ2-1; CDR3 protein: CASSSWTSGGYNEQFF; CDR3 DNA: TGTGCCAGCAGTTCGTGGACTAGCGGGGGGTACAATGAGCAGTTCTTC
V gene: TRBV5-1; clone size: NA; D gene: NA; J gene: TRBJ2-2; CDR3 protein: CASSLAPSGELFF; CDR3 DNA: TGCGCCAGCAGCTTGGCCCCTAGCGGGGAGCTGTTTTTT
V gene: TRBV6-1; clone size: NA; D gene: TRBD1; J gene: TRBJ1-2; CDR3 protein: CASSEGQGGYGYTF; CDR3 DNA: TGTGCCAGCAGTGAAGGACAGGGGGGCTATGGCTACACCTTC
V gene: TRBV5-1; clone size: NA; D gene: TRBD2; J gene: TRBJ2-3; CDR3 protein: CASSRQGLAGTDTQYF; CDR3 DNA: TGCGCCAGCAGCAGACAGGGACTAGCGGGGACAGATACGCAGTATTTT
V gene: TRBV5-1; clone size: NA; D gene: TRBD1; J gene: TRBJ1-2; CDR3 protein: CASSSGQGTGRAVGYTF; CDR3 DNA: TGCGCCAGCAGCTCTGGACAGGGGACAGGACGAGCCGTGGGCTACACCTTC
V gene: TRBV7-2; clone size: NA; D gene: NA; J gene: TRBJ2-1; CDR3 protein: CASSLGAGSQNEQFF; CDR3 DNA: TGTGCCAGCAGCTTAGGCGCGGGGTCACAGAATGAGCAGTTCTTC
V gene: TRBV19; clone size: NA; D gene: TRBD2; J gene: TRBJ2-1; CDR3 protein: CASSSGTSAPYEQFF; CDR3 DNA: TGTGCCAGTAGCAGTGGGACTAGCGCGCCCTATGAGCAGTTCTTC
V gene: TRBV6-1; clone size: NA; D gene: NA; J gene: TRBJ2-1; CDR3 protein: CASSELGGLDEQFF; CDR3 DNA: TGTGCCAGCAGTGAACTTGGGGGGTTGGATGAGCAGTTCTTC
V gene: TRBV19; clone size: once; D gene: TRBD1; J gene: TRBJ2-7; CDR3 protein: CASSIAIGQGGPTSEQYF; CDR3 DNA: TGTGCCAGTAGTATAGCTATCGGACAGGGGGGGCCCACCTCCGAGCAGTACTTC
V gene: TRBV28; clone size: NA; D gene: NA; J gene: TRBJ1-6; CDR3 protein: CASSLYSNVRSPLHF; CDR3 DNA: TGTGCCAGCAGTTTATACTCAAATGTGCGTTCACCCCTCCACTTT